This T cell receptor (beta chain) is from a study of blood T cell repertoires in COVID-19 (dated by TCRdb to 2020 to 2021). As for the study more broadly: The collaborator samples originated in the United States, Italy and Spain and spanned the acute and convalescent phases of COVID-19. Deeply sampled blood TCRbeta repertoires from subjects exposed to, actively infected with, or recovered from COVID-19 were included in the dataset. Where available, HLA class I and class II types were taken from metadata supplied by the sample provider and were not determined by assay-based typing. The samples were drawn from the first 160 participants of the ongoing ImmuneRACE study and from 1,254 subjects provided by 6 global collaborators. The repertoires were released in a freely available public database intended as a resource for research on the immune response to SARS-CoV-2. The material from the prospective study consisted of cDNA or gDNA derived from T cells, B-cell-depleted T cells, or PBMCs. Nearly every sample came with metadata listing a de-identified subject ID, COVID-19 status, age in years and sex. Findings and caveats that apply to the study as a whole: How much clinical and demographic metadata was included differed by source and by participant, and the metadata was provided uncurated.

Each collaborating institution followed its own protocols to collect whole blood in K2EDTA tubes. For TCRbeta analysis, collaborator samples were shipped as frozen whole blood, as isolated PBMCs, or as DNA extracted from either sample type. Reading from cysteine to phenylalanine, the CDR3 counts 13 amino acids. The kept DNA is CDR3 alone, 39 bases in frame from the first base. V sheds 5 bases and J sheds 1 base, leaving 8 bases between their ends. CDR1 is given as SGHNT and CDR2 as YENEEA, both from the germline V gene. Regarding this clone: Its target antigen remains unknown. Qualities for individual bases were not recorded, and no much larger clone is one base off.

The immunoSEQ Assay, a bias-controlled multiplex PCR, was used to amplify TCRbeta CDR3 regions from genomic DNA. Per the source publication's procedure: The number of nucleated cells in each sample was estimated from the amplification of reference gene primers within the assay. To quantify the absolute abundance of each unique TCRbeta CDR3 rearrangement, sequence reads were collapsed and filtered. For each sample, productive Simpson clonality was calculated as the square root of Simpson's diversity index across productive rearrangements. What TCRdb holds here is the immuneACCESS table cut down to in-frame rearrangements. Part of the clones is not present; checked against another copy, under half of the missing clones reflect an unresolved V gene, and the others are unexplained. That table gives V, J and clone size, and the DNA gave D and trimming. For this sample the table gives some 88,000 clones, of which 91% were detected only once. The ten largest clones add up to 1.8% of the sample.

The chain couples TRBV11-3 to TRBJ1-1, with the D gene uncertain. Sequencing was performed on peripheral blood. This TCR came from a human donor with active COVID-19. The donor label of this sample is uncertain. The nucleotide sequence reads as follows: TGTGCCAGCAGCCTTTTATCGAACACTGAAGCTTTCTTT. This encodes CASSLLSNTEAFF.